This T cell receptor (beta chain) was obtained from a study of cytomegalovirus exposure and HLA in healthy donors. Overall study findings and caveats: Cytomegalovirus-associated status was assigned to 164 TCR beta chains.

Method: immunoSEQ multiplex PCR; TCRdb's copy keeps in-frame clones and lacks some. The table shows 97,000 or so clones, with about 90% occurring only once. Worth noting for this clone: Its antigen remains unknown.

There are 15 residues in the CDR3. Germline CDR1 and CDR2: LNHDA and SQIVND (reference sequence). The ends were cut back, 6 bases at V and 5 bases at J, with 17 bases in the middle. The sample taken for sequencing was PBMCs. This receptor was taken from a man between 18 and 35 years old in good health and CMV-seropositive. The genes are TRBV19 and TRBJ1-5, with D possibly matching TRBD1 (5 bases). CDR3 nucleotide sequence: TGTGCCAGTAGGCAAACAGGCGCCCTGGATCAGCCCCAGCATTTT. Translation: CASRQTGALDQPQHF.